This entry features one TCR beta chain sequence. What it recognizes is unknown. This record belongs to a study of cytomegalovirus exposure and HLA in healthy donors. Germline-derived CDR1 and CDR2 are MDHEN and SYDVKM. The CDR3 runs 14 residues. V lost 5 bases, J lost 6 bases, and 1 base stayed unmatched. The PCR had 60 Vbeta and 13 Jbeta primers. The method was immunoSEQ multiplex PCR; TCRdb's version includes in-frame clones alone and lacks a portion of them. The repertoire holds some 210,000 clones, with about four fifths as singletons. Study results and limitations: Of the V segments, some could not be distinguished, including TRBV6-2 and TRBV6-3, and were excluded. Associated with HLA alleles at 0.05 false discovery rate in a later analysis were over 15,000 TCR beta sequences.

The chain combines TRBV28 with TRBJ1-6; 10 bases are a match to TRBD1. This receptor was identified in a woman aged 45-65 years in good health and CMV-seropositive. Sequences were obtained from PBMCs. CDR3 sequence (DNA): TGTGCCAGCAGTGGACAGGGGGTTAATTCACCCCTCCACTTT. This gives the protein CASSGQGVNSPLHF.